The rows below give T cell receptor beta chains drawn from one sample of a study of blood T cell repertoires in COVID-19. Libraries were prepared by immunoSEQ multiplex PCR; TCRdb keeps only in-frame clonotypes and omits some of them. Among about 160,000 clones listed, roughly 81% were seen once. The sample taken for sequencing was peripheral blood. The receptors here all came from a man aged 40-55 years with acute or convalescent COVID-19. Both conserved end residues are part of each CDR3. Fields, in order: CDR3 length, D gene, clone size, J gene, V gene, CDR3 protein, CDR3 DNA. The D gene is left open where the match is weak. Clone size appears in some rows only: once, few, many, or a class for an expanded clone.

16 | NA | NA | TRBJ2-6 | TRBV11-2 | CASSTGINPGANVLTF | TGTGCCAGCAGTACGGGGATAAATCCTGGGGCCAACGTCCTGACTTTC
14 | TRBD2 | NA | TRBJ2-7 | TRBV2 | CASRATSGASEQYF | TGTGCCAGCAGAGCAACTAGCGGGGCCTCCGAGCAGTACTTC
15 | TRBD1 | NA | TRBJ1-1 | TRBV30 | CAWSPGGARNTEAFF | TGTGCCTGGAGCCCAGGGGGCGCGAGGAACACTGAAGCTTTCTTT
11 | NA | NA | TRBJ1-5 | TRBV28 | CASRENQPQHF | TGTGCCAGCAGGGAGAATCAGCCCCAGCATTTT
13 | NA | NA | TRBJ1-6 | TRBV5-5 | CASSLVRNSPLHF | TGTGCCAGCAGCTTGGTCCGTAATTCACCCCTCCACTTT
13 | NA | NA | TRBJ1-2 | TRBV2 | CASRAEGTYGYTF | TGTGCCAGCAGGGCCGAAGGGACTTATGGCTACACCTTC
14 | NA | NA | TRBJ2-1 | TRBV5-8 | CASSFDYSYNEQFF | TGTGCCAGCAGCTTTGACTACTCGTACAATGAGCAGTTCTTC
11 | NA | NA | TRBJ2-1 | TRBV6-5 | CASRYYNEQFF | TGTGCCAGCAGGTATTACAATGAGCAGTTCTTC
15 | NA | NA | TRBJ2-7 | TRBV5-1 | CASSFTVTGTYEQYF | TGCGCCAGCAGCTTCACCGTGACAGGAACCTACGAGCAGTACTTC
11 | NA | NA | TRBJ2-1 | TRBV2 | CASSNDRLPFF | TGTGCCAGCTCAAACGACAGGCTACCGTTCTTC
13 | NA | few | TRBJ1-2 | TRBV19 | CASSFRANYGYTF | TGTGCCAGTAGTTTCAGGGCTAACTATGGCTACACCTTC
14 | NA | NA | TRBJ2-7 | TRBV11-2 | CASSSEQSLLEQYF | TGTGCCAGCAGCTCGGAGCAGTCTCTCCTCGAGCAGTACTTC
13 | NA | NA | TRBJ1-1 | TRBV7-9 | CASSFSVNTEAFF | TGTGCCAGCAGCTTTTCAGTGAACACTGAAGCTTTCTTT
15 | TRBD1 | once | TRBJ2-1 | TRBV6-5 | CASSQDRESIYEQFF | TGTGCCAGCAGTCAGGACAGGGAGAGTATCTATGAGCAGTTCTTC
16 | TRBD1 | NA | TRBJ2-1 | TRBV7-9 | CASSSTGDRGYNEQFF | TGTGCCAGCAGCTCTACCGGGGACAGGGGGTACAATGAGCAGTTCTTC
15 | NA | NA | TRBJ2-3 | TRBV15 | CATSRDGVSTDTQYF | TGTGCCACCAGCAGAGATGGAGTCAGCACAGATACGCAGTATTTT
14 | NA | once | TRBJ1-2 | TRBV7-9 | CASSLDITNYGYTF | TGTGCCAGCAGCTTAGACATTACTAACTATGGCTACACCTTC
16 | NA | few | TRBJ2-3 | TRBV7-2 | CASSFTKTRSGDTQYF | TGTGCCAGCAGCTTCACCAAGACTCGATCCGGAGATACGCAGTATTTT
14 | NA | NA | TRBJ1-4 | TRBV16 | CASSQRAQGEKLFF | TGTGCCAGCAGCCAAAGGGCCCAGGGAGAAAAACTGTTTTTT
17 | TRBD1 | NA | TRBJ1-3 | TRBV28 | CASSRGTGGYSGNTIYF | TGTGCCAGCAGTAGAGGGACAGGGGGATATAGTGGAAACACCATATATTTT
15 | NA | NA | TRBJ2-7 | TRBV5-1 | CASSLENRASDEQYF | TGCGCCAGCAGCTTGGAGAACAGGGCCTCGGACGAGCAGTACTTC
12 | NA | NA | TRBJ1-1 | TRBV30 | CACASVGTEAFF | TGTGCCTGTGCAAGCGTAGGAACTGAAGCTTTCTTT
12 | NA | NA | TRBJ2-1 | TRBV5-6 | CASSLSRVLEFF | TGTGCCAGCAGCTTGAGCAGGGTTTTGGAATTCTTC
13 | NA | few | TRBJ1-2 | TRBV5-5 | CASSLVGDYGYTF | TGTGCCAGCAGCTTGGTAGGGGACTATGGCTACACCTTC
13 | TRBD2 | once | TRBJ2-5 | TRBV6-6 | CASRKGGAETQYF | TGTGCCAGCAGGAAGGGAGGGGCGGAGACCCAGTACTTC
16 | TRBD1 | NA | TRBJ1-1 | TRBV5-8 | CASSREGRGSQRQAFF | TGTGCCAGCAGCCGGGAGGGCAGGGGGTCCCAACGTCAGGCTTTCTTT
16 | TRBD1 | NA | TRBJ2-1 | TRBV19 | CASSNPETTGSHEQFF | TGTGCCAGTAGTAACCCAGAAACGACAGGGAGTCATGAGCAGTTCTTC
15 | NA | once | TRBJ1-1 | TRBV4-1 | CASSQATNTGTEAFF | TGCGCCAGCAGCCAAGCTACCAATACAGGCACTGAAGCTTTCTTT
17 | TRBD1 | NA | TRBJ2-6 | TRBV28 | CASRLDRGSKGANVLTF | TGTGCCAGCCGATTGGACAGGGGCAGCAAGGGGGCCAACGTCCTGACTTTC
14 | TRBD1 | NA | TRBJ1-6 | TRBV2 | CASSDETGRSPLHF | TGTGCCAGCAGTGATGAGACAGGGCGTTCACCCCTCCACTTT
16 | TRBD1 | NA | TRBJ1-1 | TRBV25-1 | CASSENRGLLVTEAFF | TGTGCCAGCAGTGAAAACAGGGGGCTTCTAGTTACTGAAGCTTTCTTT
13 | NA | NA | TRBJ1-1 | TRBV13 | CASSSTVNTEAFF | TGTGCCAGCAGCTCAACAGTGAACACTGAAGCTTTCTTT
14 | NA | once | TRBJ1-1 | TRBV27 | CASSFQGLNTEAFF | TGTGCCAGCAGTTTTCAGGGCTTGAACACTGAAGCTTTCTTT
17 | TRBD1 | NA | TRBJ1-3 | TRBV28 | CATIGDRSPVSGNTIYF | TGTGCCACCATTGGGGACAGATCGCCGGTCTCTGGAAACACCATATATTTT
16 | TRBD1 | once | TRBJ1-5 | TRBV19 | CASSAGGQYSNQPQHF | TGTGCCAGTAGTGCCGGGGGACAGTATAGCAATCAGCCCCAGCATTTT
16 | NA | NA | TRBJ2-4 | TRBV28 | CASSIPGGLAKNIQYF | TGTGCCAGCAGTATCCCTGGCGGGCTAGCCAAAAACATTCAGTACTTC
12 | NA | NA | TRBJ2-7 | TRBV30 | CAWSVWGDEQYF | TGTGCCTGGAGTGTATGGGGGGACGAGCAGTACTTC
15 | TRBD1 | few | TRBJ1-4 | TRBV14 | CASSHLTGGNEKLFF | TGTGCCAGCAGCCACTTGACAGGGGGCAATGAAAAACTGTTTTTT
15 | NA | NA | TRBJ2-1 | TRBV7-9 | CASSSLGTTYNEQFF | TGTGCCAGCAGCTCACTCGGGACAACCTACAATGAGCAGTTCTTC
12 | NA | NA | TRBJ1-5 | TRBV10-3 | CATWGGDQPQHF | TGTGCCACCTGGGGCGGGGATCAGCCCCAGCATTTT
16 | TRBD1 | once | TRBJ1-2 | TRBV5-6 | CASSSLGTGGHYGYTF | TGTGCCAGCAGCTCTCTGGGAACAGGGGGCCACTATGGCTACACCTTC
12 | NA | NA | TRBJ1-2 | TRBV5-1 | CASSLVGAGYTF | TGCGCCAGCAGCTTGGTTGGGGCTGGCTACACCTTC